A single sample is the source of the 22 T cell receptor beta chains below, sequenced in a study of CD4 and CD8 cells across lung adenocarcinoma regions. MiXCR was run by TCRdb on the PCR reads, yielding one entry per CDR3 protein. The sample consists of approximately 24,000 distinct CDR3 sequences, 45% to 50% of them appearing once. The sequenced sample consisted of CD8+ T cells from the center of a lung tumor. The receptors come from a male donor with lung adenocarcinoma. The CD4 and CD8 labels of this study may be unreliable.

The chain is built from TRBV6-1 and TRBJ2-1, with 10 nucleotides matching TRBD2. TRBJ2-5 matches the DNA end more closely, so the J call is doubtful. The CDR3 runs to 16 residues. Germline V gene lookup returns CDR1 MNHNS and CDR2 SASEGT. CDR3 DNA: TGTGCCAGCAGCGCTCTCTCTAGCGGGGGCCAAGAGACCCAGTACTTC. Protein: CASSALSSGGQETQYF.

A word on this clonotype: The germline gene is not matched at one end of the junction; a read error may be the cause. The CDR3 is CASRGTGGKNTQYF. For the CDR3, the DNA is TGTGCCAGCCGGGGGACGGGGGGCAAAAACACTCAGTACTTT. This chain connects TRBV6-1 to TRBJ2-3; tentative D call: TRBD2 (7 bases). This CDR3 region has 14 residues. The germline V gene encodes CDR1 MNHNS and CDR2 SASEGT.

The J gene is TRBJ2-4, the V gene TRBV6-1; 9 nucleotides match TRBD2. Losses at the gene ends were 0 bases for V and 13 bases for J; bases not matched to a gene: 25. Germline V gene sequence: CDR1 MNHNS, CDR2 SASEGT. The CDR3 extends over 20 amino acids. CDR3 sequence reads: CASSEASGGLGGRDQDTQYF. CDR3 DNA: TGTGCCAGCAGTGAAGCAAGCGGGGGGCTCGGGGGCCGCGACCAAGACACCCAGTACTTC.

Points on this clonotype: It may be a read error: a sequence one base away is much more abundant. The genes are TRBV6-1 and TRBJ1-1; D remains ambiguous. Per germline, CDR1 MNHNS and CDR2 SASEGT. The CDR3 has 14 residues. Trimming pared 0 bases from V and 6 bases from J, leaving 11 bases between. The CDR3 bases are TGTGCCAGCAGTGAAGCGGGTAGTGGCCCTGAAGCTTTCTTT. It encodes CASSEAGSGPEAFF.

This clonotype was seen only once. The CDR3 is CASSSPQTQGEGEQFF. For the CDR3, the DNA is TGTGCCAGCAGTTCACCTCAAACACAGGGGGAGGGTGAGCAGTTCTTC. This rearrangement joins TRBV6-5 to TRBJ2-1; D is perhaps TRBD1 (8 bases). The CDR3 is made up of 16 amino acids. In germline, CDR1 is MNHEY, CDR2 SVGAGI. V was trimmed by 4 bases and J by 9 bases, leaving 22 bases between them.

V usage is TRBV6-1 and J usage is TRBJ2-5; unclear D gene. Germline CDR1 is MNHNS and CDR2 is SASEGT. Trimming took off 11 bases at V and 4 bases at J, with 17 bases between the two ends. This CDR3 region has 13 residues. In DNA, the CDR3 is TGTGCCGCCTCTAAGATCTTCCCAGAGACCCAGTACTTC. It yields the protein CAASKIFPETQYF.

The chain employs TRBV27 and TRBJ2-4, with D possibly TRBD2 on 5 matching bases. The CDR3 consists of 16 residues. The V and J ends lost 5 bases and 12 bases respectively, with 26 bases between them. Germline lookup yields CDR1 MNHEY and CDR2 SMNVEV (reference sequence). The chain's CDR3 is CASSKREGCDKDTQYF. CDR3 DNA sequence: TGTGCCAGCAGTAAACGAGAGGGCTGTGACAAAGACACTCAGTACTTC.

The V and J genes are TRBV10-3 and TRBJ2-3; possible D gene TRBD2, 5 bases. The V end was cut by 5 bases, the J end by 2 bases, with 17 bases between. The germline CDR1 and CDR2 sequences are ENHRY and SYGVKD. The CDR3 contains 16 residues. The CDR3 protein is CAISKKAETNTDTQYF. The DNA of the CDR3 is TGTGCCATCAGTAAAAAAGCGGAAACAAACACAGATACGCAGTATTTT.

The chain is built from TRBV6-1 and TRBJ2-3, with D perhaps TRBD1 or TRBD2 (6 bases each). The J call is doubtful: the DNA matches TRBJ2-7 better. The CDR3 contains 15 residues. Germline V CDR1 and CDR2: MNHNS, SASEGT. The CDR3: CAGGEGGRGKDTQYF. The CDR3 DNA follows: TGTGCCGGGGGTGAAGGGGGGCGAGGCAAAGATACGCAGTACTTC.

J is TRBJ2-5 and V is TRBV11-2; no clear D. Germline CDR1 SGHAT, CDR2 FQNNGV. The CDR3 runs 14 residues. V gave up 8 bases and J gave up 9 bases, with 22 bases separating them. This chain's CDR3 is CASGSTTGPGPQYF. For the CDR3, the DNA is TGTGCCAGCGGCTCTACGACGGGCCCTGGTCCCCAGTACTTC. The full variable domain, rest sourced from reference TRBV11-2 and TRBJ2-5, is EAGVAQSPRYKIIEKRQSVAFWCNPISGHATLYWYQQILGQGPKLLIQFQNNGVVDDSQLPKDRFSAERLKGVDSTLKIQPAKLEDSAVYLCASGSTTGPGPQYFGPGTRLLVL.

This clonotype was detected a few times. The rearrangement uses TRBV3-1 and TRBJ2-7; no definite D call. Germline lookup yields CDR1 LGHDT and CDR2 YNNKEL (reference sequence). The CDR3 loop spans 12 amino acids. The V gene lost 2 bases and the J gene lost 2 bases, with 4 bases spanning the gap. In nucleotides, the CDR3 is TGTGCCAGCAGCCAACGCACCTACGAGCAGTACTTC. Protein sequence: CASSQRTYEQYF.

Ten or more counts support this clonotype. The genes are TRBV5-1 and TRBJ2-6, with 9 bases fitting TRBD1. The CDR3 is made up of 18 amino acids. J lost 3 bases, V lost 3 bases, and 10 bases had no gene match. Looked up from germline, CDR1 is SGHRS and CDR2 is YFSETQ. CDR3 sequence: CASSSLAQGALGANVLTF. CDR3 DNA: TGCGCCAGCAGCTCATTGGCACAGGGGGCGCTTGGGGCCAACGTCCTGACTTTC.

The V and J genes are TRBV6-1 and TRBJ2-3, with 8 bases identical to TRBD1. The CDR3 is made up of 12 amino acids. V was clipped by 6 bases and J by 4 bases; unmatched bases: 0. From germline, CDR1 is MNHNS and CDR2 SASEGT. The CDR3 reads CASRQGADTQYF. CDR3 nucleotide sequence: TGTGCCAGCAGACAGGGGGCAGATACGCAGTATTTT.

The chain links TRBV10-2 to TRBJ2-1, with D unresolved. The assigned J gene may be wrong: the sequence end matches TRBJ2-5 better. CDR1 WSHSY and CDR2 SAAADI come from the germline V gene. This CDR3 comprises 14 residues. CDR3 residues: CASSEQGTEETQYF. The CDR3 bases are TGCGCCAGCAGTGAGCAAGGTACCGAAGAGACCCAGTACTTC.

This clonotype showed up many times. J is TRBJ2-1 and V is TRBV27, with D tentatively TRBD2 (6 bases). From germline, CDR1 is MNHEY and CDR2 SMNVEV (reference sequence). V gave up 2 bases and J gave up 6 bases, with 11 bases separating them. This CDR3 spans 14 amino acids. In nucleotides, the CDR3 is TGTGCCAGCAGTTTAGCGGGGCGTTTCAATGAGCAGTTCTTC. It specifies CASSLAGRFNEQFF.

Remarks on this clonotype: The junction shows a germline mismatch at one end, possibly a read error. This chain connects TRBV27 to TRBJ2-4; D is tentatively TRBD1 or TRBD2 (5 bases each). Germline V lookup: CDR1 MNHEY, CDR2 SMNVEV (reference sequence). The CDR3 has 17 residues. CDR3 residues: CASSRVSGLGAKDIQYF. The CDR3 coding sequence is TGTGCCAGCAGTCGCGTTTCGGGGCTGGGAGCCAAAGACATTCAGTACTTC.

This clonotype was detected ten times or more. The chain employs TRBV6-5 and TRBJ2-6, with 7 bases identical to TRBD1. The germline gives CDR1 MNHEY, CDR2 SVGAGI. This CDR3 has 15 residues. The junction had 3 bases not matched to a gene; V was cut back by 5 bases and J by 2 bases. CDR3 bases: TGTGCCAGCAGTCACCAGGGGGCTGGGGCCAACGTCCTGACTTTC. The encoded protein is CASSHQGAGANVLTF.

The chain couples TRBV25-1 to TRBJ2-3; D might be TRBD1 (6 bases). The J call may be mistaken, given a closer DNA end match to TRBJ2-5. CDR3 size: 15 residues. Looked up from germline, CDR1 is MGHDK and CDR2 is SYGVNS. In nucleotides, the CDR3 is TGTGGCAGGGGTGAATGGGGCCGGGGCACAGATACCCAGTACTTC. It yields the protein CGRGEWGRGTDTQYF.

This chain links TRBV27 with TRBJ2-1, with TRBD1 matching over 10 bases. The J call may be mistaken, given a closer DNA end match to TRBJ2-7. CDR1 and CDR2 from the germline V gene are MNHEY and SMNVEV (reference sequence). The CDR3 has 19 amino acids. The CDR3 DNA reads as TGTGCCAGCAGTTTATTTGCTCGCGGAAGGACAGGGGGTTCCCACGAGCAGTACTTC. Its protein is CASSLFARGRTGGSHEQYF.

As concerns this clonotype: Being one base from a much bigger clone, this may be a read error. The rearrangement uses TRBV7-2 and TRBJ2-1; 10 bases line up with TRBD2. Trimming removed 7 bases from V and 13 bases from J; junction bases left unmatched: 13. The CDR3 runs to 14 residues. The V gene's germline CDR1 is SGHTA and CDR2 FQGNSA. CDR3 sequence: CASNVLAGQETQFF. The CDR3 bases are TGTGCCAGCAATGTACTAGCGGGGCAAGAGACCCAGTTCTTC.

As for this clonotype: One base away lies a much larger clone, so this may be a sequencing read error. The chain has TRBV12-3 or TRBV12-4 and TRBJ2-1, with 7 bases lining up with TRBD2. Trimming removed 6 bases from V and 13 bases from J; junction bases left unmatched: 15. The CDR3 is made up of 14 amino acids. The chain's CDR3 is CASSLGTNQETQFF. The CDR3 region has the DNA TGTGCCAGCAGCCTCGGGACTAACCAAGAGACCCAGTTCTTC.

The chain links TRBV28 to TRBJ2-5; TRBD2 agrees at 8 bases. The end of the DNA fits TRBJ2-7 better, so the J call may be wrong. CDR3 length: 15 amino acids. Germline V gene lookup returns CDR1 MDHEN and CDR2 SYDVKM. CDR3 in DNA: TGTGCCGCCTCCCCCGGGGGGACTAGGCCCTACGAGCAGTACTTC. It encodes CAASPGGTRPYEQYF.